This T cell receptor beta chain was sequenced during a study of OX40 agonist ivuxolimab in advanced cancers. For the study at large: A mean age of roughly 66 years, range about 20 to 90, was recorded, and roughly 80% were male.

The assay was immunoSEQ multiplex PCR, and TCRdb's table has in-frame clones only and misses some. This table holds 85,000 to 100,000 clones, 75% to 95% found once. On this clone itself: Its target is unknown.

Trimming at V came to 4 bases and at J to 5 bases, leaving 9 bases not matched to a gene. The CDR3 has 15 amino acids. Germline V gene data show CDR1 as MNHNS and CDR2 as SASEGT. Whole-study findings and limits: The mean number of expanded clones was higher in CD8+ T cells than in CD4+. With doses of 0.1 to 3.0 mg/kg, CD4+ and CD8+ blood T cells had undergone clonal expansion by week 6. The investigators did not determine what antigen specificity the expanded peripheral T cells had.

The sample was CD4+ or CD8+ T cells sorted from blood, taken in a trial of the OX40 agonist ivuxolimab. The receptor was derived from an adult with an advanced solid tumor such as melanoma, head and neck, liver or kidney cancer. The chain has TRBV6-1 and TRBJ2-7, with 9 bases lining up with TRBD1. In DNA form, the CDR3 reads TGTGCCAGCAGTGGCGCCGGGACAGGGTCCCACGAGCAGTACTTC. Its translation: CASSGAGTGSHEQYF.